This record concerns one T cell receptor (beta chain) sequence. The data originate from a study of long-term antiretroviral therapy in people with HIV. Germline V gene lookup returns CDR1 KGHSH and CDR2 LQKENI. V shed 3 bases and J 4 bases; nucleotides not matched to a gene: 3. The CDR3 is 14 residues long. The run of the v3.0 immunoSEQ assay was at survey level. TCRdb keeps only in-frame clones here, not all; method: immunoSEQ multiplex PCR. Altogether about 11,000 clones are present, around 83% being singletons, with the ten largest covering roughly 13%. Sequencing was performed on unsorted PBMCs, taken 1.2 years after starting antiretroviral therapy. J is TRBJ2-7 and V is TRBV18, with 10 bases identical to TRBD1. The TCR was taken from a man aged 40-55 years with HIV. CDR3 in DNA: TGTGCCAGCTCACCGACAGGGGGCCTGTACGAGCAGTACTTC. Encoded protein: CASSPTGGLYEQYF.